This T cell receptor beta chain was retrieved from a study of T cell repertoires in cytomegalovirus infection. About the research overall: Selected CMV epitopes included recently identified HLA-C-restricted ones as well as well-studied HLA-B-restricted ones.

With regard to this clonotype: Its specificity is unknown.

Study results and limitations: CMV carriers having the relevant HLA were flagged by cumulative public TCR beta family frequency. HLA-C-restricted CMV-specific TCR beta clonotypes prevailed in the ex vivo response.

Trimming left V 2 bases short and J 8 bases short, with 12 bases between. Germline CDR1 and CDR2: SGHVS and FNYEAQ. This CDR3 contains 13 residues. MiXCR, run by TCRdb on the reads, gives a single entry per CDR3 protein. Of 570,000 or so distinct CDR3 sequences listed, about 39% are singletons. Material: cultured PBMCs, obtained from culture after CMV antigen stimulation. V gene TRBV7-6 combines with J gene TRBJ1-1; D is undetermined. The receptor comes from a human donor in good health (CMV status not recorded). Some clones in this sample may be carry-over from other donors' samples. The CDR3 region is CASSLSLGREAFF. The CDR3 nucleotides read TGTGCCAGCAGCTTAAGTTTAGGCCGGGAAGCTTTCTTT.